This T cell receptor (beta chain) originates from a study of T cell repertoires in cytomegalovirus infection. On the study more broadly: Indications of both CMV infection and matching HLA type were provided by public TCR beta signatures.

Study observations and caveats: HLA-C-restricted, CMV-specific TCR beta clonotypes were dominant ex vivo. Summed frequency of public TCR beta families distinguished CMV carriers with the relevant HLA.

This clonotype has only a few counts. Its specificity is not known. TCRdb re-called the reads with MiXCR, one entry per CDR3 protein. The sample consists of 230,000 or so distinct CDR3 sequences, about a sixth of them appearing once. The TCR originated in a human donor in good health (CMV status not recorded). Some clones in this sample may be carry-over from other donors' samples. Sequenced material: CD8+ T cells from PBMCs.

The CDR3 DNA is TGCAGCTGCCGCGGACTAGCGGGGGGGCCATCCTACAATGAGCAGTTCTTC. It translates to CSCRGLAGGPSYNEQFF. V and J are TRBV29-1 and TRBJ2-1; 15 bases map to TRBD2. Germline CDR1 SQVTM, CDR2 ANQGSEA. The CDR3 length is 17 residues. The J segment lost 1 base and the V segment lost 8 bases, leaving 9 bases of the junction unmatched.